One sample yielded the 30 T cell receptor beta chains listed below, sequenced in a study of T cells in Graves' hyperthyroidism and ophthalmopathy. Using RNA transcripts as the source, TCR beta CDR3 regions were amplified. TCR CDR3 underwent first-round RT-PCR with the HTBI primer set. TCRdb called the multiplex PCR reads again in MiXCR, with one record for every CDR3 protein. The sample holds some 740,000 distinct CDR3 sequences, 14% seen once. The sequenced sample was blood. These receptors came from a woman aged 18 to 35 with Graves' hyperthyroidism.

The table lists this clonotype with many counts. The V and J genes are TRBV7-2 and TRBJ2-1, with 8 nucleotides matching TRBD2. Germline lookup yields CDR1 SGHTA and CDR2 FQGNSA. With V trimmed by 5 bases and J by 1 base, 10 bases remained unmatched. The CDR3 consists of 17 residues. In DNA form, the CDR3 reads TGTGCCAGCAGCCGTTTAGCGGGGACTGTGTCCTACAATGAGCAGTTCTTC. Its translation: CASSRLAGTVSYNEQFF.

This clonotype was detected many times. The rearrangement joins TRBV7-9 to TRBJ1-2; D gene unclear. V was clipped by 6 bases and J by 5 bases, with 19 bases between them. Germline lookup yields CDR1 SEHNR and CDR2 FQNEAQ (reference sequence). The CDR3 contains 15 residues. The CDR3 region has the DNA TGTGCCAGCAGGCCTCGACGTAGCCAGAAATATGGCTACACCTTC. As protein: CASRPRRSQKYGYTF.

The chain combines TRBV28 with TRBJ1-5; TRBD1 matches 7 bases. The CDR3 runs 15 residues. V was clipped by 3 bases and J by 3 bases; unmatched bases: 5. The germline gives CDR1 MDHEN, CDR2 SYDVKM. The CDR3 DNA follows: TGTGCCAGCAGTTTTGGAGGGGGCAACAATCAGCCCCAGCATTTT. It specifies CASSFGGGNNQPQHF.

This chain links TRBV5-1 with TRBJ2-5; maybe TRBD1 (6 bases). Trimming stripped 2 bases from V and 5 bases from J, with 13 bases between. CDR3 length: 14 amino acids. Germline V gives CDR1 SGHRS, CDR2 YFSETQ. The CDR3 reads CASSFGWGRETQYF. The CDR3 coding sequence is TGCGCCAGCAGCTTCGGTTGGGGGCGTGAGACCCAGTACTTC.

This clonotype was seen repeatedly, ten times or more. The V and J genes are TRBV3-1 and TRBJ1-1; no reliable D call. Trimming shortened V by 3 bases and J by 4 bases, and 9 bases separated the two germline ends. Germline CDR1 and CDR2: LGHDT and YNNKEL (reference sequence). This CDR3 contains 13 residues. CDR3 bases: TGTGCCAGCAGCCAGGGCCAACCCACTGAAGCTTTCTTT. Translation: CASSQGQPTEAFF.

This clonotype was detected only a few times. This chain joins TRBV9 and TRBJ2-3; TRBD2 aligns across 7 bases. J gave up 8 bases and V 4 bases, and 4 bases lay outside the gene matches. Per the germline V gene, CDR1 is SGDLS and CDR2 is YYNGEE. This CDR3 spans 12 amino acids. The CDR3 sequence is CASSPPGGTQYF. The CDR3 DNA follows: TGTGCCAGCAGCCCCCCGGGGGGTACGCAGTATTTT.

In this sample, this clonotype turned up many times. The rearrangement links TRBV3-1 to TRBJ1-2; D might be TRBD1 (6 bases). Germline V CDR1 and CDR2: LGHDT, YNNKEL (reference sequence). V was clipped by 9 bases and J by 3 bases, with 14 bases between them. This CDR3 spans 13 amino acids. The CDR3 DNA is TGTGCCAGTACAGGGCCTGCAGACTATGGCTACACCTTC. This translates into CASTGPADYGYTF.

This clonotype was seen a handful of times. The V call is TRBV19, the J call TRBJ2-7; D is unclear. Germline V gene data show CDR1 as LNHDA and CDR2 as SQIVND (reference sequence). This CDR3 region has 12 residues. V lost 10 bases to trimming and J lost 3 bases, with 13 bases between them. The CDR3 sequence: CATRGMGYEQYF. The CDR3, as DNA: TGTGCCACTCGAGGTATGGGCTACGAGCAGTACTTC.

This clonotype has a count of ten or more. The chain has TRBV11-1 and TRBJ2-5, with D uncertain. V was pared by 2 bases and J by 4 bases, with 8 bases between. This CDR3 is built from 13 residues. Germline values: CDR1 SGHAT, CDR2 FQDESV (reference sequence). In nucleotides, the CDR3 is TGTGCCAGCAGCTTAAGTCTAAGAGAGACCCAGTACTTC. Protein: CASSLSLRETQYF.

This clonotype was detected a few times. V is TRBV30 and J is TRBJ2-7; the D is unclear. Germline CDR1 GTSNPN, CDR2 SVGIG (reference sequence). Trimming pared 1 base from V and 2 bases from J, leaving 12 bases between. The CDR3 consists of 14 residues. The CDR3 DNA sequence: TGTGCCTGGAGTGCCGGGCGGATGGCCTACGAGCAGTACTTC. The encoded protein is CAWSAGRMAYEQYF.

There are many counts of this clonotype. This rearrangement joins TRBV11-3 to TRBJ1-5; the D gene is possibly TRBD1 (5 bases). V was shortened by 0 bases and J by 14 bases, with 14 bases between the two germline ends. CDR3 size: 13 residues. The germline V gene has CDR1 SGHNT and CDR2 YENEEA. The DNA for the CDR3 is TGTGCCAGCAGCTTAGATCAGCGCAGGGAAAAGCATTTT. Its protein is CASSLDQRREKHF.

In this sample, this clonotype turned up a few times. The chain combines TRBV4-1 with TRBJ1-3, with 9 bases matching TRBD1. The germline CDR1 and CDR2 sequences are MGHRA and YSYEKL. The CDR3 consists of 15 residues. The V gene end was trimmed by 0 bases and the J gene end by 8 bases; junction bases not matched to a gene: 5. Here the CDR3 reads CASSQDGTGLDTIYF. The DNA for the CDR3 is TGCGCCAGCAGCCAAGACGGGACAGGGTTAGACACCATATATTTT.

This clonotype was detected ten times or more. The CDR3 sequence is CASSATSGRVAGELFF. CDR3 DNA sequence: TGTGCCAGCAGTGCGACTAGCGGGAGAGTCGCCGGGGAGCTGTTTTTT. The chain carries TRBV28 and TRBJ2-2; 12 nucleotides align to TRBD2. V gave up 5 bases and J gave up 6 bases; unmatched junction bases: 7. From germline, CDR1 is MDHEN and CDR2 SYDVKM. The CDR3 has 16 amino acids.

In the case of this clonotype: Just one base apart from a much larger clone, this may be a read error. The chain employs TRBV3-1 and TRBJ2-6; 8 bases fit TRBD1. Germline V gene data show CDR1 as LGHDT and CDR2 as YNNKEL (reference sequence). The CDR3 is 16 amino acids. The CDR3 coding sequence is TGTGCCAGCGGCCAAGGACAGGGCTCTGGGGCCAACGTCCTGACTTTC. Protein product: CASGQGQGSGANVLTF.

Notes on this clonotype: Without the conserved terminal phenylalanine or tryptophan, this CDR3 likely stems from a read error. V gene TRBV28 combines with J gene TRBJ1-1; D not certain. Trimming took off 8 bases at V and 0 bases at J, with 10 bases between the two ends. The CDR3 contains 13 residues. CDR1 is MDHEN and CDR2 is SYDVKM in the germline V gene. CDR3 in amino acids: CASRRGMNTEAFS. The CDR3 DNA reads TGTGCCAGCCGTCGGGGAATGAACACTGAAGCTTTCTCT.

This chain connects TRBV30 to TRBJ1-1; TRBD1 agrees at 8 bases. The V segment lost 2 bases and the J segment 0 bases; nucleotides outside the gene matches: 8. Germline CDR1 is GTSNPN and CDR2 is SVGIG (reference sequence). The CDR3 runs to 16 residues. CDR3 residues: CAWSPGGGFMNTEAFF. The CDR3 DNA is TGTGCCTGGAGTCCAGGGGGCGGGTTTATGAACACTGAAGCTTTCTTT.

This clonotype was recorded a few times. V is TRBV12-3 or TRBV12-4 and J is TRBJ2-5; D remains ambiguous. V lost 3 bases, J lost 4 bases, and 12 bases lay in between. The CDR3 extends over 14 amino acids. The CDR3 loop is CASSLQRRGETQYF. CDR3 coding DNA: TGTGCCAGCAGTTTGCAAAGGAGAGGAGAGACCCAGTACTTC.

The rearrangement joins TRBV27 to TRBJ2-5; 15 nucleotides align to TRBD2. Germline V gene lookup returns CDR1 MNHEY and CDR2 SMNVEV (reference sequence). Unmatched junction bases numbered 1, after V lost 0 bases and J lost 2 bases. CDR3 size: 17 residues. CDR3 DNA sequence: TGTGCCAGCAGTTTATCTGGACTAGCGGGAGGGCAAGAGACCCAGTACTTC. It yields the protein CASSLSGLAGGQETQYF.

This clonotype was counted ten times or more. The chain uses TRBV6-2 or TRBV6-3 and TRBJ1-3; 7 bases map to TRBD1. Germline V lookup: CDR1 MNHEY, CDR2 SVGEGT. Trimming cost V 5 bases and J 7 bases; bases outside gene matches: 11. This CDR3 is 15 amino acids long. Here the CDR3 reads CASSEGTAPRNTIYF. The DNA for the CDR3 is TGTGCCAGCAGTGAGGGGACAGCTCCCCGGAACACCATATATTTT.

This clonotype was observed many times. This chain joins TRBV11-2 and TRBJ2-3; possibly TRBD2 for D (5 bases). This CDR3 region has 15 residues. The V end lost 6 bases, the J end lost 4 bases, and 17 bases lay between the germline ends. Germline CDR1 reads SGHAT; CDR2 reads FQNNGV. In DNA, the CDR3 is TGTGCCAGCAGATCTAAAAGCGGAGGAGCAGATACGCAGTATTTT. This gives the protein CASRSKSGGADTQYF.

Note on this clonotype: This may be a read error, as it is one base from a much larger clone. The CDR3 loop is CASSYSTSSYEQYF. Here the CDR3 DNA reads TGTGCCAGCAGTTACTCGACCAGCTCCTACGAGCAGTACTTC. The V gene is TRBV6-2 or TRBV6-3, the J gene TRBJ2-7, with unresolved D. The CDR3 totals 14 residues. Trimming removed 0 bases at V and 0 bases at J, with 6 bases between. Germline CDR1 is MNHEY and CDR2 is SVGEGT.

This clonotype was recorded many times. The CDR3 loop is CASSFDYYNEQFF. The CDR3 region has the DNA TGTGCCAGCAGCTTTGACTACTACAATGAGCAGTTCTTC. This chain joins TRBV11-2 and TRBJ2-1; a possible D gene is TRBD2 (5 bases). Trimming stripped 3 bases from V and 3 bases from J, with 6 bases between. The CDR3 has 13 amino acids. Germline V CDR1 and CDR2: SGHAT, FQNNGV.

This clonotype was observed a single time. This chain uses TRBV29-1 with TRBJ1-1; no clear D gene. CDR3 length: 12 residues. Trimming removed 6 bases from V and 3 bases from J, with 11 bases in between. CDR1 and CDR2 from the germline V gene are SQVTM and ANQGSEA. The CDR3 reads CSVGDMDTEAFF. The CDR3 DNA is TGCAGCGTCGGAGACATGGACACTGAAGCTTTCTTT.

This clonotype was counted only a few times. The chain has TRBV5-5 and TRBJ1-1, with D uncertain. CDR1 and CDR2 from the germline V gene are SGHKS and YYEKEE (reference sequence). V lost 7 bases and J lost 1, with 11 bases in between. This CDR3 comprises 13 residues. The CDR3 DNA sequence: TGTGCCAGCCTTTCGGCTGGGAACACTGAAGCTTTCTTT. It encodes CASLSAGNTEAFF.

Only a few counts were recorded for this clonotype. The chain combines TRBV15 with TRBJ2-5; TRBD2 agrees at 12 bases. This CDR3 has 16 residues. The germline V gene has CDR1 LNHNV and CDR2 YYDKDF (reference sequence). Trimming took 3 bases from V and 4 from J; bases not matched to a gene: 6. CDR3 amino acids: CATSRDLAGGGETQYF. CDR3 sequence (DNA): TGTGCCACCAGCAGGGACCTAGCGGGAGGGGGAGAGACCCAGTACTTC.

The chain carries TRBV29-1 and TRBJ1-1, with no clear D. The V gene lost 4 bases and the J gene lost 5 bases, with 11 bases spanning the gap. Germline-derived CDR1 and CDR2 are SQVTM and ANQGSEA. The CDR3 loop spans 12 amino acids. CDR3 protein: CSVVPDWTEAFF. The CDR3 DNA is TGCAGCGTTGTGCCAGATTGGACTGAAGCTTTCTTT.

This clonotype was detected a few times. The junction does not match germline at one end; this may be a read error. CDR3 coding DNA: TGTGCCAACAGCGGACAAGCGGAGGGGCACAATGAGCAGTTCTTC. It codes for CANSGQAEGHNEQFF. V and J are TRBV7-9 and TRBJ2-1; a weak D match, TRBD2 (6 bases). Looked up from germline, CDR1 is SEHNR and CDR2 is FQNEAQ (reference sequence). The CDR3 covers 15 residues.

This clonotype was found many times. The chain links TRBV7-6 to TRBJ2-2, with D tentatively TRBD1 (6 bases). V was cut by 0 bases and J by 7 bases, with 15 bases left in between. The CDR3 totals 16 residues. The germline V gene has CDR1 SGHVS and CDR2 FNYEAQ. CDR3 residues: CASSLAPTGSYGELFF. The CDR3 region has the DNA TGTGCCAGCAGCTTAGCGCCGACAGGTTCCTACGGGGAGCTGTTTTTT.

This clonotype came up a few times. The chain employs TRBV6-1 and TRBJ2-3, with 7 nucleotides matching TRBD1. Looked up from germline, CDR1 is MNHNS and CDR2 is SASEGT. The V and J ends lost 5 bases and 0 bases, in that order; junction bases with no gene match: 14. The CDR3 covers 18 residues. This chain's CDR3 is CASSSKTGLSISTDTQYF. DNA for the CDR3: TGTGCCAGCAGTTCCAAGACAGGGCTTAGCATTAGCACAGATACGCAGTATTTT.

This clonotype came up many times. The chain carries TRBV5-1 and TRBJ2-3, with D possibly being TRBD1 (6 bases). CDR3 length equals 14 residues. The germline V gene has CDR1 SGHRS and CDR2 YFSETQ. Trimming removed 4 bases from V and 10 bases from J, with 19 bases in between. CDR3 sequence reads: CASSTESGTNAQYF. The DNA of the CDR3 is TGCGCCAGCAGCACGGAATCCGGGACAAACGCGCAGTATTTT.